This T cell receptor beta chain comes out of a study of blood T cell repertoires in COVID-19. Study background: T cells, B-cell-depleted T cells, or PBMCs provided the cDNA or gDNA that served as material.

This clone has more than one count but fewer than ten. Germline lookup yields CDR1 SGHRS and CDR2 YFSETQ. With 5 bases clipped from V and 7 bases from J, the junction kept 2 bases outside the gene matches. This CDR3 spans 14 amino acids. The repertoire was sequenced with immunoSEQ multiplex PCR; TCRdb's copy has only in-frame clones and lacks some. The table lists approximately 260,000 clones, around four fifths of them singletons. V usage is TRBV5-1 and J usage is TRBJ2-2; 13 bases fit TRBD2. This clonotype was obtained from a man in his fifties or sixties who had recovered from COVID-19. Sequencing used peripheral blood. CDR3 in amino acids: CASRGTSGDGELFF. The DNA of the CDR3 is TGCGCCAGCAGGGGGACTAGCGGGGACGGGGAGCTGTTTTTT.